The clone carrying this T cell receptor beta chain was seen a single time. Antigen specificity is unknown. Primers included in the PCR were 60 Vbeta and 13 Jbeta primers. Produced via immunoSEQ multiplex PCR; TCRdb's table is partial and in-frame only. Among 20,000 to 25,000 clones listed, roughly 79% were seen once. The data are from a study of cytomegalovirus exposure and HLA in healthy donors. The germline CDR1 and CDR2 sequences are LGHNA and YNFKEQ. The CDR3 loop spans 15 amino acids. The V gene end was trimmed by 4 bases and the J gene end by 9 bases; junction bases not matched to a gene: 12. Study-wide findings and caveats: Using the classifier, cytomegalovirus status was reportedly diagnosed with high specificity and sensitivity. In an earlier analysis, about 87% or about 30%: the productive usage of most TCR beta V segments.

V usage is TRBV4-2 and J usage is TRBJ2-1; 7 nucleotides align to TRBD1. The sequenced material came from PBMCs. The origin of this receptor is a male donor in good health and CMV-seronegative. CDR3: CASSPIETGVGEQFF. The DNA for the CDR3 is TGTGCCAGCAGCCCCATAGAAACAGGGGTGGGTGAGCAGTTCTTC.